This passage covers 17 T cell receptor beta chains from one sample sequenced in a study of cytomegalovirus exposure and HLA in healthy donors. Some clones are missing from TCRdb's copy, which holds only in-frame ones; the method was immunoSEQ multiplex PCR. The table records 300,000 to 400,000 clones, roughly 85% of them present only once. Sequencing was done on a sample of PBMCs. All receptors come from a woman aged 18 to 35 in good health and CMV-seronegative.

This clone was detected a few times. The chain joins TRBV6-1 to TRBJ1-2; D call uncertain. The V gene's germline CDR1 is MNHNS and CDR2 SASEGT. The length of the CDR3 is 13 residues. The V end lost 4 bases, the J end lost 2 bases, and 8 bases lay between the germline ends. CDR3 nucleotide sequence: TGTGCCAGCAGTGGCCACGGGAACTATGGCTACACCTTC. It specifies CASSGHGNYGYTF.

The chain carries TRBV13 and TRBJ2-3, with D possibly matching TRBD1 (6 bases). CDR1 and CDR2 from the germline V gene are PRHDT and FYEKMQ (reference sequence). This CDR3 has 15 residues. V was trimmed by 4 bases and J by 4 bases, leaving 15 bases between them. The CDR3 loop reads CASSSGPQGPDTQYF. As DNA, the CDR3 is TGTGCCAGCAGCTCGGGACCCCAGGGGCCAGATACGCAGTATTTT. Using reference TRBV13 and TRBJ2-3 for the parts outside the CDR3, the full variable domain is AAGVIQSPRHLIKEKRETATLKCYPIPRHDTVYWYQQGPGQDPQFLISFYEKMQSDKGSIPDRFSAQQFSDYHSELNMSSLELGDSALYFCASSSGPQGPDTQYFGPGTRLTVL.

V gene TRBV5-4 combines with J gene TRBJ2-2; 7 positions agree with TRBD1. Germline lookup yields CDR1 SGHNT and CDR2 YYREEE (reference sequence). The CDR3 spans 17 residues. The junction had 9 bases not matched to a gene; V was cut back by 4 bases and J by 0 bases. The CDR3 region has the DNA TGTGCCAGCAGCCCACGGTTCAGGGGGACGAACACCGGGGAGCTGTTTTTT. Amino acid sequence: CASSPRFRGTNTGELFF.

The genes are TRBV15 and TRBJ2-7, with D unclear. Germline CDR1 reads LNHNV; CDR2 reads YYDKDF (reference sequence). V was cut by 0 bases and J by 6 bases, with 12 bases left in between. The CDR3 is made up of 14 amino acids. The CDR3 sequence is CATSRDSHYPEQYF. The CDR3 DNA follows: TGTGCCACCAGCAGAGATTCCCACTATCCCGAGCAGTACTTC.

The gene calls are TRBV6-1 and TRBJ2-3; 9 bases fit TRBD1. Germline V CDR1 and CDR2: MNHNS, SASEGT. CDR3 length equals 15 residues. V was clipped by 5 bases and J by 5 bases; unmatched bases: 8. The CDR3 nucleotides read TGTGCCAGCAGTCGGGACAGGGTAGTAAGAGATACGCAGTATTTT. It encodes CASSRDRVVRDTQYF.

J is TRBJ1-3 and V is TRBV6-1; D is unresolved. CDR3 size: 15 residues. Germline V CDR1 and CDR2: MNHNS, SASEGT. V lost 6 bases to trimming and J lost 0 bases, with 12 bases between them. CDR3 loop: CASRAAESSGNTIYF. CDR3 DNA: TGTGCCAGCAGGGCGGCGGAGAGCTCTGGAAACACCATATATTTT.

The chain employs TRBV28 and TRBJ2-7, with D tentatively TRBD1 (5 bases). The CDR3 covers 14 residues. Germline V gene lookup returns CDR1 MDHEN and CDR2 SYDVKM. Trimming took 7 bases from V and 4 from J, leaving 17 bases between them. The CDR3 spells CASKGPLGSYEQYF. Here the CDR3 DNA reads TGTGCCAGCAAGGGGCCCCTTGGATCTTACGAGCAGTACTTC.

This chain uses TRBV27 with TRBJ2-1; TRBD2 matches 10 bases. The CDR3 contains 18 residues. The germline V gene has CDR1 MNHEY and CDR2 SMNVEV (reference sequence). With V trimmed by 2 bases and J by 8 bases, 15 bases remained unmatched. The CDR3 here is CASSLGLAGALNPHEQFF. CDR3 bases: TGTGCCAGCAGTTTAGGCCTAGCGGGGGCCTTAAACCCCCATGAGCAGTTCTTC.

This clone was counted a few times. This chain links TRBV6-5 with TRBJ2-5, with 11 positions matching TRBD2. This CDR3 contains 15 residues. V lost 5 bases and J lost 5; bases outside the gene matches: 7. Germline loops: CDR1 MNHEY, CDR2 SVGAGI. The CDR3 DNA is TGTGCCAGCAGTGGACCCGCTAGCGGGGGGGAGACCCAGTACTTC. It translates to CASSGPASGGETQYF.

The chain combines TRBV7-8 with TRBJ2-7; unclear D gene. In germline, CDR1 is SGHVS, CDR2 FQNEAQ. Trimming left V 5 bases short and J 4 bases short, with 9 bases between. The CDR3 has 12 amino acids. The chain's CDR3 is CASSTPRYEQYF. In DNA form, the CDR3 reads TGTGCCAGCAGCACACCCCGTTACGAGCAGTACTTC.

This sequence joins TRBV10-3 and TRBJ1-2; TRBD1 agrees at 8 bases. The germline CDR1 and CDR2 sequences are ENHRY and SYGVKD. Unmatched junction bases numbered 2, after V lost 4 bases and J lost 4 bases. The CDR3 loop spans 13 amino acids. CDR3: CAISGDRFYGYTF. CDR3 sequence (DNA): TGTGCCATCAGTGGGGACAGGTTCTATGGCTACACCTTC.

The gene calls are TRBV7-6 and TRBJ2-3; 8 positions agree with TRBD2. V lost 6 bases and J lost 0; bases outside the gene matches: 8. CDR3 size: 16 residues. Germline V gives CDR1 SGHVS, CDR2 FNYEAQ. The CDR3 DNA sequence: TGTGCCAGCAGAAAAAATAGCGGGGTGAGCACAGATACGCAGTATTTT. Translating gives CASRKNSGVSTDTQYF.

The CDR3 DNA sequence: TGCGCCCAGGGTTTAGAGGAAACCACAGATACGCAGTATTTT. Its protein is CAQGLEETTDTQYF. The rearrangement uses TRBV4-1 and TRBJ2-3; tentative D call: TRBD1 (5 bases). The CDR3 is made up of 14 amino acids. The V end lost 11 bases, the J end lost 2 bases, and 17 bases lay between the germline ends. Germline values: CDR1 MGHRA, CDR2 YSYEKL.

This chain joins TRBV11-2 and TRBJ1-1; maybe TRBD1 (5 bases). The CDR3 is made up of 15 amino acids. Germline-derived CDR1 and CDR2 are SGHAT and FQNNGV. V lost 1 base, J lost 1 base, and 10 bases lay in between. The CDR3 DNA reads as TGTGCCAGCAGCTTAGGTCCAGGGCCGAACACTGAAGCTTTCTTT. Protein product: CASSLGPGPNTEAFF.

Notes on this clone: The sample contains more than one DNA sequence encoding this CDR3. The chain combines TRBV27 with TRBJ2-7, with D tentatively TRBD2 (5 bases). This CDR3 is built from 14 residues. The germline CDR1 and CDR2 sequences are MNHEY and SMNVEV (reference sequence). Trimming removed 3 bases from V and 2 bases from J, with 11 bases in between. The CDR3 bases are TGTGCCAGCAGTTTTGTGGGAGCTACCTACGAGCAGTACTTC. It encodes CASSFVGATYEQYF.

The rearrangement uses TRBV5-4 and TRBJ2-3, with 12 bases matching TRBD2. Germline V gene sequence: CDR1 SGHNT, CDR2 YYREEE (reference sequence). This CDR3 contains 17 residues. Losses at the gene ends were 3 bases for V and 4 bases for J; bases not matched to a gene: 9. The CDR3 region has the DNA TGTGCCAGCAGCTGGATGGCCACTAGCGGGGGGTCAGATACGCAGTATTTT. Amino acid sequence: CASSWMATSGGSDTQYF.

The chain joins TRBV7-6 to TRBJ2-7; TRBD2 matches 7 bases. The CDR3 has 14 amino acids. The ends lost 4 bases at V and 0 bases at J; junction bases unmatched: 3. Germline CDR1 reads SGHVS; CDR2 reads FNYEAQ. Written as DNA, the CDR3 is TGTGCCAGCAGCTGGGGGGGTAGCTCCTACGAGCAGTACTTC. This codes for CASSWGGSSYEQYF.